These 21 T cell receptor beta chains came from one sample sequenced in a study of T cells in Graves' hyperthyroidism and ophthalmopathy. RNA transcripts yielded amplified TCR beta CDR3 regions. First-round RT-PCR targeting the TCR CDR3 was performed with the HTBI primer set. TCRdb reanalysed the multiplex PCR reads using MiXCR and keeps one entry per CDR3 protein. The table has about 840,000 distinct CDR3 sequences, about two fifths seen once. Material for sequencing was blood. The origin of the receptors is a man aged 18 to 29 with Graves' hyperthyroidism.

A word on this clonotype: This clone may be a read error of a much larger clone one base away. The rearrangement joins TRBV29-1 to TRBJ1-5; 9 positions agree with TRBD1. The germline gives CDR1 SQVTM, CDR2 ANQGSEA. The CDR3 runs 16 residues. The CDR3 loop reads CASTQTGGPVHQPQHF. CDR3 DNA sequence: TGTGCCAGTACCCAGACAGGGGGTCCAGTTCATCAGCCCCAGCATTTT.

This chain connects TRBV7-2 to TRBJ1-1, with a weak D call TRBD1 (5 bases). From germline, CDR1 is SGHTA and CDR2 FQGNSA. The germline V and J ends were trimmed by 3 bases and 0 bases, with 11 bases remaining between them. The CDR3 consists of 15 residues. The CDR3, as DNA: TGTGCCAGCAGCTTTGGGGCAGCCATGAACACTGAAGCTTTCTTT. It codes for CASSFGAAMNTEAFF.

This clonotype has ten or more counts. CDR3 sequence reads: CSVLRGRTEAFF. CDR3 coding DNA: TGCAGCGTTTTACGGGGGCGAACTGAAGCTTTCTTT. V gene TRBV29-1 combines with J gene TRBJ1-1, with D perhaps matching TRBD1 (6 bases). This CDR3 has 12 residues. V was cut by 5 bases and J by 5 bases, with 12 bases left in between. Germline V CDR1 and CDR2: SQVTM, ANQGSEA.

This chain uses TRBV7-9 with TRBJ1-3, with D perhaps TRBD1 (6 bases). Looked up from germline, CDR1 is SEHNR and CDR2 is FQNEAQ (reference sequence). The CDR3 loop spans 15 amino acids. The V end was cut by 1 base, the J end by 1 base, with 8 bases between. The CDR3 nucleotides are TGTGCCAGCAGCTTAGAAACAGGGTCTGGAAACACCATATATTTT. Translating gives CASSLETGSGNTIYF.

This clonotype was recorded many times. The chain carries TRBV7-3 and TRBJ1-1; possible D gene TRBD1, 6 bases. V shed 5 bases and J shed 5 bases, with 15 bases lying between them. CDR1 and CDR2 from the germline V gene are SGHTA and FQGTGA. The CDR3 extends over 14 amino acids. DNA of the CDR3: TGTGCCAGCAGCCTCCTCGAGAGGGGGACTGAAGCTTTCTTT. It is translated as CASSLLERGTEAFF. Full variable domain (missing parts from reference TRBV7-3 and TRBJ1-1): GAGVSQTPSNKVTEKGKYVELRCDPISGHTALYWYRQSLGQGPEFLIYFQGTGAADDSGLPNDRFFAVRPEGSVSTLKIQRTERGDSAVYLCASSLLERGTEAFFGQGTRLTVV.

In the case of this clonotype: This may stem from a read error, because a much larger clone lies one nucleotide away. The J gene is TRBJ1-6, the V gene TRBV19; D call uncertain. The CDR3 runs to 15 residues. Germline CDR1 reads LNHDA; CDR2 reads SQIVND (reference sequence). The CDR3 coding sequence is TGTGCCAGTAGTATCGGGAGGGAGGTTAATCCACCCCTCCACTTT. This translates into CASSIGREVNPPLHF.

This clonotype showed up just a few times. The V gene is TRBV19, the J gene TRBJ2-7; no clear D. From germline, CDR1 is LNHDA and CDR2 SQIVND (reference sequence). Trimming took off 5 bases at V and 3 bases at J, with 8 bases between the two ends. The CDR3 runs 12 residues. The CDR3 bases are TGTGCCAGTAGTTCGGCGAACTACGAGCAGTACTTC. Translated, it gives CASSSANYEQYF.

The genes are TRBV7-2 and TRBJ2-7; D perhaps matches TRBD2 (6 bases). The germline V gene encodes CDR1 SGHTA and CDR2 FQGNSA. V dropped 5 bases and J dropped 11 bases, with 13 bases sitting between them. The CDR3 has 11 residues. CDR3 DNA sequence: TGTGCCAGCAGCGCTGGAGGGGTGAAGTACTTC. Translating it yields CASSAGGVKYF.

The J gene is TRBJ2-7, the V gene TRBV6-1; a weak D match, TRBD1 (6 bases). CDR3 size: 12 residues. Per germline, CDR1 MNHNS and CDR2 SASEGT. V was cut by 6 bases and J by 8 bases, with 14 bases left in between. This chain's CDR3 is CASSHTGIQQYF. The DNA of the CDR3 is TGTGCCAGCAGCCACACAGGGATCCAGCAGTACTTC.

The chain couples TRBV10-3 to TRBJ2-7; 11 bases map to TRBD1. The CDR3 is 15 amino acids. Germline CDR1 and CDR2: ENHRY and SYGVKD. The V and J ends lost 10 bases and 2 bases, in that order; junction bases with no gene match: 10. The CDR3 here is CASEGGTGGPYEQYF. In DNA form, the CDR3 reads TGTGCCAGCGAGGGGGGGACAGGGGGACCCTACGAGCAGTACTTC.

This clonotype was recorded many times. The DNA for the CDR3 is TGTGCCAGCAGCTTAGCCTATCTCGTCTGGGATTCACCCCTCCACTTT. Its translation is CASSLAYLVWDSPLHF. V gene TRBV7-2 combines with J gene TRBJ1-6; the D is unclear. V lost 0 bases, J lost 8 bases, and 14 bases lay in between. The CDR3 consists of 16 residues. The germline CDR1 and CDR2 sequences are SGHTA and FQGNSA.

This chain links TRBV9 with TRBJ1-1, with D tentatively TRBD1 (6 bases). The germline V and J ends were trimmed by 3 bases and 6 bases, with 15 bases remaining between them. Germline CDR1 reads SGDLS; CDR2 reads YYNGEE. The CDR3 contains 14 residues. The CDR3 here is CASSGLGGAAEAFF. CDR3 coding DNA: TGTGCCAGCAGCGGATTAGGGGGGGCCGCTGAAGCTTTCTTT.

The chain carries TRBV5-1 and TRBJ2-3; 10 bases map to TRBD2. The CDR3 covers 16 residues. Germline CDR1 SGHRS, CDR2 YFSETQ. The V segment lost 4 bases and the J segment 3 bases; nucleotides outside the gene matches: 8. DNA for the CDR3: TGCGCCAGCAGCCCGCAAGCGGGAGGGCTTACAGATACGCAGTATTTT. As protein: CASSPQAGGLTDTQYF.

This clonotype has a single count. The chain carries TRBV7-1 and TRBJ1-1; no firm D call. TRBV7-1 is an ORF; its function is uncertain. V was shortened by 2 bases and J by 4 bases, with 14 bases between the two germline ends. The CDR3 contains 15 residues. CDR3 residues: CASSSPTDGGTEAFF. The CDR3 nucleotides are TGTGCCAGCAGCTCACCAACGGACGGCGGCACTGAAGCTTTCTTT.

V gene TRBV10-3 combines with J gene TRBJ1-4; the D is unclear. Germline assignment: CDR1 ENHRY and CDR2 SYGVKD. Trimming removed 4 bases from V and 7 bases from J, with 13 bases in between. There are 14 residues in the CDR3. The CDR3 is CAISGGKMSEKLFF. In nucleotides, the CDR3 is TGTGCCATCAGTGGCGGGAAGATGAGTGAAAAACTGTTTTTT.

This clonotype showed up many times. This chain connects TRBV5-8 to TRBJ1-2; 8 nucleotides line up with TRBD1. Germline V CDR1 and CDR2: SGHTS, YDEGEE. The CDR3 extends over 13 amino acids. The V and J ends lost 3 bases and 4 bases, in that order; junction bases with no gene match: 2. In nucleotides, the CDR3 is TGTGCCAGCAGCTATGACAGGGGCTATGGCTACACCTTC. It specifies CASSYDRGYGYTF.

This rearrangement joins TRBV29-1 to TRBJ1-1; 7 bases agree with TRBD1. The junction had 8 bases not matched to a gene; V was cut back by 7 bases and J by 0 bases. CDR1 SQVTM and CDR2 ANQGSEA come from the germline V gene. The CDR3 consists of 14 residues. CDR3 region: CSGDREAMNTEAFF. The CDR3 DNA follows: TGCAGCGGCGACAGGGAGGCCATGAACACTGAAGCTTTCTTT. Supplemented by reference TRBV29-1 and TRBJ1-1, the full variable domain reads SAVISQKPSRDICQRGTSLTIQCQVDSQVTMMFWYRQQPGQSLTLIATANQGSEATYESGFVIDKFPISRPNLTFSTLTVSNMSPEDSSIYLCSGDREAMNTEAFFGQGTRLTVV.

The chain employs TRBV7-9 and TRBJ1-1, with 10 bases matching TRBD1. Per the germline V gene, CDR1 is SEHNR and CDR2 is FQNEAQ (reference sequence). The CDR3 has 15 amino acids. V gave up 5 bases and J gave up 3 bases; unmatched junction bases: 6. The CDR3 DNA sequence: TGTGCCAGCAGCCCTACCGGGACAGGGGACACTGAAGCTTTCTTT. Encoded protein: CASSPTGTGDTEAFF.

This clonotype appeared a few times. The chain is built from TRBV5-4 and TRBJ2-7; 10 nucleotides agree with TRBD1. CDR3 length equals 14 residues. Losses at the gene ends were 3 bases for V and 6 bases for J; bases not matched to a gene: 6. The germline V gene encodes CDR1 SGHNT and CDR2 YYREEE (reference sequence). The CDR3 region is CASSSRDRGAEQYF. The CDR3, as DNA: TGTGCCAGCAGCTCCCGGGACAGGGGCGCCGAGCAGTACTTC.

This clonotype was observed many times. The chain joins TRBV29-1 to TRBJ1-1, with 8 bases fitting TRBD1. Germline V CDR1 and CDR2: SQVTM, ANQGSEA. The CDR3 length is 12 residues. CDR3 protein: CTTSGGMTEAFF. CDR3 sequence (DNA): TGCACCACGTCAGGGGGCATGACTGAAGCTTTCTTT.

In DNA, the CDR3 is TGCAGCGTTGGGGGCTCGAATACGCAGTATTTT. Its translation is CSVGGSNTQYF. The chain carries TRBV29-1 and TRBJ2-3; D may be TRBD1 (5 bases). The CDR3 extends over 11 amino acids. Trimming cost V 4 bases and J 7 bases, with 9 bases left between them. Germline lookup yields CDR1 SQVTM and CDR2 ANQGSEA.